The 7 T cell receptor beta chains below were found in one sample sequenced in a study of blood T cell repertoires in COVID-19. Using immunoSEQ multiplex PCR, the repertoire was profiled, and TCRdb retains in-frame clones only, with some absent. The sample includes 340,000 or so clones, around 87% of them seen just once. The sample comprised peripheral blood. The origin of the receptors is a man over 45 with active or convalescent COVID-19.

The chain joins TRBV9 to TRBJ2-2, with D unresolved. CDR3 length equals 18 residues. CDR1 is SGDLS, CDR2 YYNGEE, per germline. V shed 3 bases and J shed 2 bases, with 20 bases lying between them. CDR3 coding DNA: TGTGCCAGCAGCGCCTTAATCTCCGGGTACTCTAACACCGGGGAGCTGTTTTTT. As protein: CASSALISGYSNTGELFF.

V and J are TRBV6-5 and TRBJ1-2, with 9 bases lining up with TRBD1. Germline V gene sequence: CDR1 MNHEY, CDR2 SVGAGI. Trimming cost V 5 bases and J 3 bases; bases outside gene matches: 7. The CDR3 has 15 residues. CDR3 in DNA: TGTGCCAGCAGTCGCTCGGGACAGGGCTACTATGGCTACACCTTC. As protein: CASSRSGQGYYGYTF.

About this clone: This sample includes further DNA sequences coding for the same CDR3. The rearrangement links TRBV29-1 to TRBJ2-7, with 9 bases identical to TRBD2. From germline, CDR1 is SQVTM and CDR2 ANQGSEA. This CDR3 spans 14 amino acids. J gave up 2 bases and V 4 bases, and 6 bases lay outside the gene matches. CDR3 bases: TGCAGCGTTGGGGGGCCTAGCGGGACCTACGAGCAGTACTTC. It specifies CSVGGPSGTYEQYF.

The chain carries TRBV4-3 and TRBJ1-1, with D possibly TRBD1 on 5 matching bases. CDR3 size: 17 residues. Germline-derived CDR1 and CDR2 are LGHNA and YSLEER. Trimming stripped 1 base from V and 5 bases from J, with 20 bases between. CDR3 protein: CASSQVTGSIPRTEAFF. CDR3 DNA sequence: TGCGCCAGCAGCCAAGTCACAGGTTCTATCCCAAGGACTGAAGCTTTCTTT.

This chain's CDR3 is CASSFTANYGYTF. The CDR3 DNA sequence: TGTGCCAGCAGTTTCACAGCTAACTATGGCTACACCTTC. V and J are TRBV28 and TRBJ1-2; no clear D gene. V was pared by 3 bases and J by 0 bases, with 5 bases between. Germline V gene sequence: CDR1 MDHEN, CDR2 SYDVKM. The CDR3 totals 13 residues.

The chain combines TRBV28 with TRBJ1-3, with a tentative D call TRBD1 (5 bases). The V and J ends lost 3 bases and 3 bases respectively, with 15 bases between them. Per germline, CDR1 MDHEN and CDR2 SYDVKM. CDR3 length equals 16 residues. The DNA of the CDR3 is TGTGCCAGCAGTTTTGATGCAGGGTATAGTGGAAACACCATATATTTT. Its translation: CASSFDAGYSGNTIYF.

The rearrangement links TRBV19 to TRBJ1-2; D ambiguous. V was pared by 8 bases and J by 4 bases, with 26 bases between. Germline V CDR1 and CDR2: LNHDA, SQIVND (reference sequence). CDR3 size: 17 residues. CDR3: CASQQPGGWEKGYGYTF. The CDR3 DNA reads TGTGCCAGTCAACAGCCAGGAGGCTGGGAGAAAGGCTATGGCTACACCTTC.